Presented here are 21 T cell receptor beta chains from one specimen sequenced in a study of T cell repertoires in cytomegalovirus infection. TCRdb reanalysed the reads using MiXCR and keeps one entry per CDR3 protein. This sample has more than 400,000 distinct CDR3 sequences, with less than 30% found just once. Sequencing used PBMCs. The receptors shown here come from a human donor in good health (CMV status not recorded). Some clones in this sample may be carry-over from other donors' samples.

This clonotype has a handful of counts. This rearrangement joins TRBV11-3 to TRBJ2-7; no reliable D call. Germline V gene data show CDR1 as SGHNT and CDR2 as YENEEA. This CDR3 has 13 residues. Trimming cost V 0 bases and J 6 bases, with 9 bases left between them. The CDR3 sequence: CASSLEHAGEQYV. Written as DNA, the CDR3 is TGTGCCAGCAGCTTAGAACACGCTGGCGAGCAGTACGTC.

This clonotype was picked up a small number of times. V and J are TRBV29-1 and TRBJ2-5; 8 nucleotides align to TRBD2. The CDR3 has 14 amino acids. Germline V CDR1 and CDR2: SQVTM, ANQGSEA. Trimming removed 0 bases from V and 5 bases from J; junction bases left unmatched: 5. CDR3 protein: CSVEDRPGGETQYF. The CDR3 coding sequence is TGCAGCGTTGAAGATCGGCCGGGAGGGGAGACCCAGTACTTC.

Note on this clonotype: This clone may be a read error of a much larger clone one base away. Likely a read error: the CDR3 ends without its conserved phenylalanine or tryptophan. The gene calls are TRBV7-2 and TRBJ2-7, with D possibly matching TRBD1 (5 bases). CDR3 size: 14 residues. Germline V gene sequence: CDR1 SGHTA, CDR2 FQGNSA. V shed 1 base and J shed 4 bases, with 11 bases lying between them. The CDR3 loop reads CASSLEAGLYEQYY. CDR3 sequence (DNA): TGTGCCAGCAGCTTAGAGGCAGGGCTTTACGAGCAGTACTAC.

This clonotype was counted many times. The chain recombines TRBV7-2 with TRBJ2-4; tentative D call: TRBD1 (6 bases). The length of the CDR3 is 15 residues. Per the germline V gene, CDR1 is SGHTA and CDR2 is FQGNSA. V was trimmed by 4 bases and J by 2 bases, leaving 12 bases between them. The CDR3 loop is CASSSSGASKNIQYF. CDR3 bases: TGTGCCAGCAGCTCCTCAGGGGCTTCCAAAAACATTCAGTACTTC.

Only a few counts were recorded for this clonotype. This rearrangement joins TRBV11-2 to TRBJ2-1; TRBD2 might be the D (5 bases). This CDR3 is built from 13 residues. V was trimmed by 1 base and J by 10 bases, leaving 11 bases between them. Germline-derived CDR1 and CDR2 are SGHAT and FQNNGV. This CDR3 reads CASSLGTRIEQFF. The CDR3 DNA is TGTGCCAGCAGCTTAGGGACTCGTATCGAGCAGTTCTTC.

This chain's CDR3 is CASSWGRPYPDTQYF. The DNA of the CDR3 is TGTGCCAGCAGCTGGGGGCGACCTTACCCAGATACGCAGTATTTT. The gene calls are TRBV5-8 and TRBJ2-3; tentatively, D is TRBD1 (6 bases). This CDR3 comprises 15 residues. The germline V gene has CDR1 SGHTS and CDR2 YDEGEE. Trimming shortened V by 3 bases and J by 4 bases, and 15 bases separated the two germline ends.

The V call is TRBV29-1, the J call TRBJ1-5; unclear D gene. Trimming left V 4 bases short and J 1 base short, with 11 bases between. This CDR3 is 14 amino acids long. Per germline, CDR1 SQVTM and CDR2 ANQGSEA. The CDR3 DNA reads TGCAGCGTTGGATGGGAAGGGAGCAATCAGCCCCAGCATTTT. Translation: CSVGWEGSNQPQHF. Based on the CDR3 plus reference TRBV29-1 and TRBJ1-5, the full variable domain is SAVISQKPSRDICQRGTSLTIQCQVDSQVTMMFWYRQQPGQSLTLIATANQGSEATYESGFVIDKFPISRPNLTFSTLTVSNMSPEDSSIYLCSVGWEGSNQPQHFGDGTRLSIL.

The CDR3 coding sequence is TGTGCCAGCAGCTTAGAATTAGCGGGAGGGGCGGATACGCAGTATTTT. Translation: CASSLELAGGADTQYF. The chain carries TRBV11-2 and TRBJ2-3; 11 bases match TRBD2. V was clipped by 0 bases and J by 6 bases; unmatched bases: 5. CDR3 length equals 16 residues. Germline V lookup: CDR1 SGHAT, CDR2 FQNNGV.

The chain uses TRBV27 and TRBJ1-3; possible D gene TRBD1, 5 bases. There are 16 residues in the CDR3. Trimming removed 10 bases at V and 2 bases at J, with 21 bases between. The germline V gene has CDR1 MNHEY and CDR2 SMNVEV (reference sequence). The CDR3 DNA reads TGTGCCAACCTTTCTAACCCTAGGGGTGCTGGAAACACCATATATTTT. This encodes CANLSNPRGAGNTIYF.

CDR3 nucleotides: TGTGCCAGCAGTTCAGAGACTAGCGGGAGGGGAGAGACCCAGTACTTC. Protein product: CASSSETSGRGETQYF. The J gene is TRBJ2-5, the V gene TRBV28; 14 bases match TRBD2. V gave up 4 bases and J gave up 4 bases; unmatched junction bases: 5. The CDR3 length is 16 residues. CDR1 and CDR2 from the germline V gene are MDHEN and SYDVKM.

About this clonotype: A read error is possible here, since a much larger clone lies one base away. The chain links TRBV24-1 to TRBJ1-5, with TRBD1 matching over 9 bases. CDR3 length: 14 residues. Germline lookup yields CDR1 KGHDR and CDR2 SFDVKD. DNA of the CDR3: TGTGCCACCAGTGCGGGACAGGGCTATGGGCCCCGGCATTTT. Its protein is CATSAGQGYGPRHF.

Ten or more counts support this clonotype. The rearrangement uses TRBV11-1 and TRBJ2-1; TRBD2 matches 7 bases. The CDR3 sequence is 15 residues long. V dropped 6 bases and J dropped 4; count of bases not matched to a gene: 9. Germline values: CDR1 SGHAT, CDR2 FQDESV (reference sequence). The CDR3 nucleotides are TGTGCCAGCAGTCAGGCGGAGCGGGGATACAATGAGCAGTTCTTC. Translation: CASSQAERGYNEQFF. Supplemented by reference TRBV11-1 and TRBJ2-1, the full variable domain reads EAEVAQSPRYKITEKSQAVAFWCDPISGHATLYWYRQILGQGPELLVQFQDESVVDDSQLPKDRFSAERLKGVDSTLKIQPAELGDSAMYLCASSQAERGYNEQFFGPGTRLTVL.

The chain uses TRBV4-3 and TRBJ2-7, with 10 bases fitting TRBD1. V was pared by 1 base and J by 1 base, with 1 base of the junction left unmatched. The V gene's germline CDR1 is LGHNA and CDR2 YSLEER. CDR3 length: 15 residues. The CDR3 DNA is TGCGCCAGCAGCCAAGGGACAGGGGGATCCTACGAGCAGTACTTC. Translating it yields CASSQGTGGSYEQYF.

This chain connects TRBV20-1 to TRBJ2-5; D tentatively fits TRBD1 or TRBD2 (5 bases each). The CDR3 is 15 residues long. Germline assignment: CDR1 DFQATT and CDR2 SNEGSKA (reference sequence). Trimming took 0 bases from V and 2 from J, leaving 13 bases between them. Here the CDR3 DNA reads TGCAGTGCTAGAGATCCCGGGGCCGGACAAGAGACCCAGTACTTC. It encodes CSARDPGAGQETQYF.

The rearrangement uses TRBV7-9 and TRBJ2-7; 7 positions agree with TRBD1. The CDR3 runs 15 residues. Germline values: CDR1 SEHNR, CDR2 FQNEAQ (reference sequence). The V and J ends lost 0 bases and 6 bases, in that order; junction bases with no gene match: 8. The CDR3 loop is CASSLARPGGFEQYV. The CDR3 bases are TGTGCCAGCAGCTTAGCAAGGCCAGGGGGATTCGAGCAGTACGTC.

The chain employs TRBV19 and TRBJ1-2, with 10 bases fitting TRBD1. The V gene end was trimmed by 9 bases and the J gene end by 4 bases; junction bases not matched to a gene: 8. The germline V gene encodes CDR1 LNHDA and CDR2 SQIVND (reference sequence). The length of the CDR3 is 14 residues. Here the CDR3 DNA reads TGTGCCAGCGGGCCGGGACAGGGGATCTATGGCTACACCTTC. It specifies CASGPGQGIYGYTF.

The chain is built from TRBV6-2 or TRBV6-3 and TRBJ2-7, with D perhaps being TRBD1 or TRBD2 (5 bases each). Germline V CDR1 and CDR2: MNHEY, SVGEGT. The CDR3 covers 17 residues. V was clipped by 3 bases and J by 0 bases, with 18 bases between them. CDR3 coding DNA: TGTGCCAGCAGTTATGTTATGGGGGTTCCACTCTCCTACGAGCAGTACTTC. Its translation: CASSYVMGVPLSYEQYF.

The chain carries TRBV4-1 and TRBJ2-1; D is uncertain. V was cut by 0 bases and J by 8 bases, with 8 bases left in between. CDR3 size: 13 residues. Germline loops: CDR1 MGHRA, CDR2 YSYEKL. The CDR3 reads CASSQDKRDEQFF. CDR3 nucleotides: TGCGCCAGCAGCCAAGATAAACGCGATGAGCAGTTCTTC.

J is TRBJ2-5 and V is TRBV4-3; D unresolved. V lost 4 bases and J lost 0, with 9 bases in between. The CDR3 is made up of 14 amino acids. Germline CDR1 LGHNA, CDR2 YSLEER. Here the CDR3 reads CASSRDTYQETQYF. Here the CDR3 DNA reads TGCGCCAGCAGCCGAGATACGTACCAAGAGACCCAGTACTTC.

This clonotype appeared a few times. The chain uses TRBV5-1 and TRBJ1-6; 8 bases fit TRBD1. The CDR3 totals 17 residues. The trim removed 0 bases at V and 10 bases at J, leaving 12 bases unmatched. Germline CDR1 SGHRS, CDR2 YFSETQ. This CDR3 is CASSLVQGANQNSPLHF. The CDR3 coding sequence is TGCGCCAGCAGCTTGGTTCAGGGGGCCAACCAGAACTCACCCCTCCACTTT.

There are many counts of this clonotype. The gene calls are TRBV19 and TRBJ1-1; D call uncertain. Germline assignment: CDR1 LNHDA and CDR2 SQIVND (reference sequence). The CDR3 contains 14 residues. The V gene lost 2 bases and the J gene lost 1 base, with 8 bases spanning the gap. The CDR3: CASSISGGNTEAFF. CDR3 bases: TGTGCCAGTAGTATATCGGGCGGGAACACTGAAGCTTTCTTT.